What follows are 16 T cell receptor beta chains derived from one specimen sequenced in a study of spatial heterogeneity in lung cancer (dated by TCRdb to the late 2010s). Receptor amplification or capture employed 5' RACE. Sequencing was performed on a NextSeq 500. TCRdb itself trimmed the public reads at Q25 with fastp, ran MiXCR and retained productive beta chains. Identical CDR3 proteins give one entry, which carries the most common genes and DNA. The sample has tens of thousands of distinct CDR3 sequences on record, 8% to 9% of them singletons. The ten largest make up more than 12% of the sample. The time point label, as the study defines it: sample taken at primary tumor resection. For TCR sequencing, whole RNA was extracted from tumor and nontumor lung tissue, or from cryopreserved PBMC samples, and no cell sorting was done. The sample consisted of PBMCs, taken at surgery. All receptors derive from a female donor with early-stage non-small cell lung cancer.

Ten or more counts support this clonotype. The chain carries TRBV29-1 and TRBJ1-2; D perhaps matches TRBD1 (6 bases). Germline CDR1 reads SQVTM; CDR2 reads ANQGSEA. V gave up 3 bases and J gave up 1 base, with 12 bases separating them. The CDR3 is 14 residues long. The CDR3 DNA is TGCAGCGTTGAGTATACAGGGTTTAACTATGGCTACACCTTC. This translates into CSVEYTGFNYGYTF.

This clonotype was found a few times. This sequence joins TRBV20-1 and TRBJ2-1, with a tentative D call TRBD2 (5 bases). This CDR3 has 11 residues. Germline V gene data show CDR1 as DFQATT and CDR2 as SNEGSKA (reference sequence). Trimming took off 6 bases at V and 4 bases at J, with 7 bases between the two ends. The DNA of the CDR3 is TGCAGTGCGAGGGATTACAATGAGCAGTTCTTC. This codes for CSARDYNEQFF.

The chain links TRBV29-1 to TRBJ1-1, with 8 nucleotides matching TRBD1. J lost 4 bases, V lost 7 bases, and 5 bases had no gene match. The CDR3 runs 12 residues. Germline V CDR1 and CDR2: SQVTM, ANQGSEA. CDR3 nucleotides: TGCAGCGCTGATACAGGGGGCACTGAAGCTTTCTTT. Encoded protein: CSADTGGTEAFF.

This clonotype was seen a handful of times. The chain has TRBV7-9 and TRBJ1-2, with a possible D match to TRBD1 (6 bases). V was trimmed by 5 bases and J by 2 bases, leaving 9 bases between them. The CDR3 has 13 residues. Per germline, CDR1 SEHNR and CDR2 FQNEAQ (reference sequence). The CDR3 coding sequence is TGTGCCAGCAGCCGTGGACAGAACTATGGCTACACCTTC. Translated: CASSRGQNYGYTF.

This clonotype was recorded a few times. The V call is TRBV5-1, the J call TRBJ2-2; TRBD1 agrees at 7 bases. V was pared by 4 bases and J by 6 bases, with 12 bases of the junction left unmatched. This CDR3 comprises 16 residues. Germline values: CDR1 SGHRS, CDR2 YFSETQ. The CDR3 DNA is TGCGCCAGCAGCGGTACAGGGGTTGAAGGTGCCGGGGAGCTGTTTTTT. Residues: CASSGTGVEGAGELFF.

In its sample, this clonotype was seen many times. The chain employs TRBV12-3 or TRBV12-4 and TRBJ2-3; possibly TRBD2 for D (6 bases). V was trimmed by 2 bases and J by 0 bases, leaving 9 bases between them. CDR3 length: 15 residues. DNA of the CDR3: TGTGCCAGCAGTTTAACTAGCCAAAGCACAGATACGCAGTATTTT. It translates to CASSLTSQSTDTQYF.

Ten or more counts support this clonotype. The genes are TRBV29-1 and TRBJ2-3; no clear D gene. There are 12 residues in the CDR3. V was pared by 3 bases and J by 3 bases, with 7 bases between. Germline V gene data show CDR1 as SQVTM and CDR2 as ANQGSEA. The CDR3 DNA reads as TGCAGCGTTGACCACAGTACAGATACGCAGTATTTT. It yields the protein CSVDHSTDTQYF.

J is TRBJ1-1 and V is TRBV19; 8 nucleotides line up with TRBD1. This CDR3 contains 14 residues. Germline trimming cut 6 bases from V and 1 base from J; bases unmatched to any gene: 4. Germline V gene data show CDR1 as LNHDA and CDR2 as SQIVND (reference sequence). CDR3 protein: CASSPGQENTEAFF. CDR3 nucleotide sequence: TGTGCCAGTAGCCCGGGACAGGAGAACACTGAAGCTTTCTTT.

The rearrangement uses TRBV19 and TRBJ2-1; maybe TRBD1 (5 bases). Germline V gene data show CDR1 as LNHDA and CDR2 as SQIVND (reference sequence). Trimming shortened V by 6 bases and J by 9 bases, and 21 bases separated the two germline ends. This CDR3 contains 15 residues. CDR3 sequence (DNA): TGTGCCAGTAGCTCGACAAGGGGCCCCCTCAGTGAGCAGTTCTTC. It codes for CASSSTRGPLSEQFF.

This clonotype was seen ten or more times. This rearrangement joins TRBV7-2 to TRBJ2-3; D might be TRBD2 (6 bases). The germline V gene has CDR1 SGHTA and CDR2 FQGNSA. This CDR3 spans 16 amino acids. Trimming pared 2 bases from V and 5 bases from J, leaving 17 bases between. The CDR3 spells CASSLWGGAGRDTQYF. CDR3 in DNA: TGTGCCAGCAGCTTATGGGGCGGGGCGGGGCGAGATACGCAGTATTTT. The full variable domain, with the rest looked up from reference TRBV7-2 and TRBJ2-3, is GAGVSQSPSNKVTEKGKDVELRCDPISGHTALYWYRQSLGQGLEFLIYFQGNSAPDKSGLPSDRFSAERTGGSVSTLTIQRTQQEDSAVYLCASSLWGGAGRDTQYFGPGTRLTVL.

This clonotype was counted ten times or more. The V and J genes are TRBV28 and TRBJ2-7; 8 positions match TRBD1. Germline values: CDR1 MDHEN, CDR2 SYDVKM. This CDR3 contains 13 residues. With V trimmed by 5 bases and J by 7 bases, 7 bases remained unmatched. CDR3 coding DNA: TGTGCCAGCAGTCCCGAGGACAGGGTGGAGCAGTACTTC. Its protein product is CASSPEDRVEQYF.

This clonotype turned up a few times. V and J are TRBV25-1 and TRBJ2-5; 7 nucleotides match TRBD2. The V gene end was trimmed by 4 bases and the J gene end by 5 bases; junction bases not matched to a gene: 10. Germline loops: CDR1 MGHDK, CDR2 SYGVNS. The CDR3 loop spans 15 amino acids. This chain's CDR3 is CASSVGRGVVETQYF. In DNA form, the CDR3 reads TGTGCCAGCAGTGTAGGACGGGGGGTAGTTGAGACCCAGTACTTC.

This clonotype was counted a few times. V usage is TRBV12-3 or TRBV12-4 and J usage is TRBJ1-6; D not resolved. Trimming pared 5 bases from V and 13 bases from J, leaving 15 bases between. The CDR3 runs 13 residues. The CDR3: CASSPTTRRPLHF. CDR3 coding DNA: TGTGCCAGCAGTCCGACGACCCGACGCCCCCTCCACTTT.

The rearrangement uses TRBV7-2 and TRBJ1-2; D is unclear. V lost 1 base and J lost 1, with 16 bases in between. CDR1 and CDR2 (germline): SGHTA, FQGNSA. CDR3 length: 17 amino acids. The CDR3 DNA sequence: TGTGCCAGCAGCTTAGGACCCGGAAGCCGTGATAACTATGGCTACACCTTC. This encodes CASSLGPGSRDNYGYTF. Combining the CDR3 with reference TRBV7-2 and TRBJ1-2 gives the whole variable domain GAGVSQSPSNKVTEKGKDVELRCDPISGHTALYWYRQSLGQGLEFLIYFQGNSAPDKSGLPSDRFSAERTGGSVSTLTIQRTQQEDSAVYLCASSLGPGSRDNYGYTFGSGTRLTVV.

The rearrangement uses TRBV11-1 and TRBJ1-1, with 8 positions matching TRBD1. The germline CDR1 and CDR2 sequences are SGHAT and FQDESV (reference sequence). V shed 5 bases and J 10 bases; nucleotides not matched to a gene: 3. There are 11 residues in the CDR3. Here the CDR3 reads CASSPGTGAFF. DNA for the CDR3: TGTGCCAGCAGCCCAGGGACAGGAGCTTTCTTT.

This clonotype came up many times. V is TRBV2 and J is TRBJ2-1; D is perhaps TRBD2 (6 bases). Germline V gives CDR1 SNHLY, CDR2 FYNNEI. V was clipped by 7 bases and J by 2 bases, with 9 bases between them. The CDR3 has 13 residues. The CDR3 protein is CASTGVTYNEQFF. The CDR3 DNA reads TGTGCCAGCACGGGGGTAACCTACAATGAGCAGTTCTTC.